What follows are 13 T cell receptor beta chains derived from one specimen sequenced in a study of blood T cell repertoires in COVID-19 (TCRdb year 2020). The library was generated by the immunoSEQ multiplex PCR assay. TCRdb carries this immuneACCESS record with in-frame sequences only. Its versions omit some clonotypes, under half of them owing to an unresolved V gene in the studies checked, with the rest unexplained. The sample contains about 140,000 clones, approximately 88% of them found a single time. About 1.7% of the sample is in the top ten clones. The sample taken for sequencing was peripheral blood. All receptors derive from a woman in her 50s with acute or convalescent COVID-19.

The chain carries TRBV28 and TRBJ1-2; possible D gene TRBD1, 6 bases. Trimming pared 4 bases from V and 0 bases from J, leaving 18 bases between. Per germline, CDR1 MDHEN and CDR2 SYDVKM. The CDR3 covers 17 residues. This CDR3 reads CASSSRTASLANYGYTF. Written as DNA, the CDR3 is TGTGCCAGCAGTTCTAGGACAGCGAGTTTGGCTAACTATGGCTACACCTTC.

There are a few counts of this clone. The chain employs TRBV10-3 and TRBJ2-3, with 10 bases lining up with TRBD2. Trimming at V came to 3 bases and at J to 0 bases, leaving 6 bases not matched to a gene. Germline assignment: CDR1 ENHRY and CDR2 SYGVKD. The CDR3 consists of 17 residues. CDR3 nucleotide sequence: TGTGCCATCAGTGACTCCCCTAGCGGGAGTAGCACAGATACGCAGTATTTT. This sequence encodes CAISDSPSGSSTDTQYF.

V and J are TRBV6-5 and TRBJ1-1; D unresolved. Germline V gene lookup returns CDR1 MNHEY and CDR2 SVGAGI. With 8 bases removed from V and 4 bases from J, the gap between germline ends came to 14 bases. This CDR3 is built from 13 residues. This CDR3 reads CASGERESTEAFF. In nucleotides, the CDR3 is TGTGCCAGCGGGGAGCGGGAATCCACTGAAGCTTTCTTT.

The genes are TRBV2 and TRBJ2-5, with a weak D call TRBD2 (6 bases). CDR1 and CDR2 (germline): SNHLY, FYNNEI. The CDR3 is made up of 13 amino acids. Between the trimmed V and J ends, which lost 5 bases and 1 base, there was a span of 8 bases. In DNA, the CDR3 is TGTGCCAGCAGTAGACTAGGCCAAGAGACCCAGTACTTC. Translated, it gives CASSRLGQETQYF. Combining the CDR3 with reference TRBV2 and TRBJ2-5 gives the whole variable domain EPEVTQTPSHQVTQMGQEVILRCVPISNHLYFYWYRQILGQKVEFLVSFYNNEISEKSEIFDDQFSVERPDGSNFTLKIRSTKLEDSAMYFCASSRLGQETQYFGPGTRLLVL.

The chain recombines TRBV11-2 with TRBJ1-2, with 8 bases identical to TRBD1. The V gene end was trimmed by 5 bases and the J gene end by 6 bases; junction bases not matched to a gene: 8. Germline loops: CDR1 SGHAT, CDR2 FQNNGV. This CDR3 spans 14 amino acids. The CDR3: CASSLDRERDGYTF. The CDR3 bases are TGTGCCAGCAGCCTGGACAGGGAAAGGGATGGCTACACCTTC.

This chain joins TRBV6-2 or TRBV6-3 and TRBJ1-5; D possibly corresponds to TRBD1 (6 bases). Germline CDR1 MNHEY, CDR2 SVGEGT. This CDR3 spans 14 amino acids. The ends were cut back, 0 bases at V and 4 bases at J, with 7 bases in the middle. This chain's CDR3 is CASSYSRGNQPQHF. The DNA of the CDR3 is TGTGCCAGCAGTTACTCAAGGGGGAATCAGCCCCAGCATTTT.

CDR3: CASSGLFGSGETQYF. The CDR3 bases are TGTGCCAGCAGCGGCCTGTTTGGTAGCGGGGAGACCCAGTACTTC. The chain uses TRBV6-5 and TRBJ2-5; 7 bases align to TRBD2. V lost 6 bases, J lost 5 bases, and 12 bases stayed unmatched. CDR1 is MNHEY, CDR2 SVGAGI, per germline. The CDR3 extends over 15 amino acids.

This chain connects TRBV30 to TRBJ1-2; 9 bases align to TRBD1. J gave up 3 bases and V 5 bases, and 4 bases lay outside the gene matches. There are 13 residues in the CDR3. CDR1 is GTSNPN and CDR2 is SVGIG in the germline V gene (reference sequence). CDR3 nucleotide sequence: TGTGCCTGGGTACAGGGGGCGGACTATGGCTACACCTTC. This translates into CAWVQGADYGYTF.

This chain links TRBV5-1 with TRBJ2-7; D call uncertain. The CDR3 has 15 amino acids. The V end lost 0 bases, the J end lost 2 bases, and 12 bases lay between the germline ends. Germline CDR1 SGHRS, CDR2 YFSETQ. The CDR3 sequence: CASSLDLPRTYEQYF. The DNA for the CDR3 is TGCGCCAGCAGCTTGGACTTACCAAGAACCTACGAGCAGTACTTC.

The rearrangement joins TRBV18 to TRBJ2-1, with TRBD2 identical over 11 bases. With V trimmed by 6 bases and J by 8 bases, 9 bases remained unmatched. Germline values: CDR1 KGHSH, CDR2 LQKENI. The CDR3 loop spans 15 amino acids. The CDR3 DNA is TGTGCCAGCTCGCGAACTAGCGGGAGTTACGATGAGCAGTTCTTC. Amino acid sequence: CASSRTSGSYDEQFF. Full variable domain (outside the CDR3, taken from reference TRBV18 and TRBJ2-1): NAGVMQNPRHLVRRRGQEARLRCSPMKGHSHVYWYRQLPEEGLKFMVYLQKENIIDESGMPKERFSAEFPKEGPSILRIQQVVRGDSAAYFCASSRTSGSYDEQFFGPGTRLTVL.

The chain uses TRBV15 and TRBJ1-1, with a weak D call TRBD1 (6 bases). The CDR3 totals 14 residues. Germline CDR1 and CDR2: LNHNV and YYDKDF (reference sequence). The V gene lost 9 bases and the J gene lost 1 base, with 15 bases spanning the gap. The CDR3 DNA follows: TGTGCCACTTCGACCTTACAGGGGAACACTGAAGCTTTCTTT. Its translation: CATSTLQGNTEAFF.

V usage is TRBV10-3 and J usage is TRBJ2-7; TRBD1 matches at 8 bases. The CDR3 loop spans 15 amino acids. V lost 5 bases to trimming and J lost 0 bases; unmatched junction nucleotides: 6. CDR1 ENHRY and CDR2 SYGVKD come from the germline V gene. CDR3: CAISTRDRSSYEQYF. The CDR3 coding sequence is TGTGCCATCAGTACCCGGGACAGGAGCTCCTACGAGCAGTACTTC.

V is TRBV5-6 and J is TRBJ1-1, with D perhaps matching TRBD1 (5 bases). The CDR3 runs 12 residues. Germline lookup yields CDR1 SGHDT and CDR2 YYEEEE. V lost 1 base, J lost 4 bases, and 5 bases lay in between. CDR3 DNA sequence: TGTGCCAGCAGCTTGCAGGGCACTGAAGCTTTCTTT. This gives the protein CASSLQGTEAFF.